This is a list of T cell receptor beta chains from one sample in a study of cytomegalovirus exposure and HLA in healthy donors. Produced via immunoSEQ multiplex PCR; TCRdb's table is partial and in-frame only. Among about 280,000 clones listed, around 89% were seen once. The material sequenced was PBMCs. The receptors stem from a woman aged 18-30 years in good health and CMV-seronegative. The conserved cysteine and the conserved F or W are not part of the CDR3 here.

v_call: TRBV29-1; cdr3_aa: SGDRGSRNYGYT
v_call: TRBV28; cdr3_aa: ASSPQLGQIGY
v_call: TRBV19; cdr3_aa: ASSIGDRYTDTQY
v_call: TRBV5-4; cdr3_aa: ASSLGGGNIQY
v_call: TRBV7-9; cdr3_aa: ASSPAGVGYT
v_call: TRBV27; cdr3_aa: ASSSDRAGGTEAF
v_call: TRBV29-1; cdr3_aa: SVRQGPDYEQY
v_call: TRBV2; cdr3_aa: ASSGGQGRQETQY
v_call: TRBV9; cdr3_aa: ASSRGLAGVDEQF
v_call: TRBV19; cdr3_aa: ASSIGGFSSSYNEQF
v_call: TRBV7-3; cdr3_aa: ASSLNPLAKNEQF
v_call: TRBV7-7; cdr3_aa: ASSPGLGIGTQY
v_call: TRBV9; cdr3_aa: ASSVDLVGGSQY
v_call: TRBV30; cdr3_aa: AWRWDRSTEAF
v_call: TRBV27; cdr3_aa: ASSFGAPIAAEAF
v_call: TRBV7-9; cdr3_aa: ACKVLAGDNEQF
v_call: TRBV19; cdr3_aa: ASNTPAGPAGELF
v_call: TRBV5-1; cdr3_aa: ASSLVGLAGTDTQY
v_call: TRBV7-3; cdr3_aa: ASSSTGLNTEAF
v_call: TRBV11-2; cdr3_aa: ASSTHRGRGSPLH
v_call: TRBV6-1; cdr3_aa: ASSVDYQDYEQY
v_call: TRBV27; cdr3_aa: ASSLVASGRSVEQF
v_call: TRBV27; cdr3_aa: ASRPGWPRNEKLF
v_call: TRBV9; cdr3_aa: ASSVDRGPRETQY
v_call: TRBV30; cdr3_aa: AWSAGVAKNIQY
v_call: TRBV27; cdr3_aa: ASSLSGVGSLWEQY
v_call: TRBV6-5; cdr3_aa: ASSSRTVNSEQY
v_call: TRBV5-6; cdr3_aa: ASSLLLAGAYEQY
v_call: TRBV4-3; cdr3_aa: ASSDRAHTEAF
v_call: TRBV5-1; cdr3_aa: ASSLNVGGIYEQY
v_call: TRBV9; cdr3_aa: ASSVSHYNEQF
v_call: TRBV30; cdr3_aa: AWSVMRIASGNTIY
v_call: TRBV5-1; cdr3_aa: ASGFTTSGSPDTQY
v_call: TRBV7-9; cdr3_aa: ASSPGYGYT
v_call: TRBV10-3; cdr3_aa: AISVSRPELAGGTEQF